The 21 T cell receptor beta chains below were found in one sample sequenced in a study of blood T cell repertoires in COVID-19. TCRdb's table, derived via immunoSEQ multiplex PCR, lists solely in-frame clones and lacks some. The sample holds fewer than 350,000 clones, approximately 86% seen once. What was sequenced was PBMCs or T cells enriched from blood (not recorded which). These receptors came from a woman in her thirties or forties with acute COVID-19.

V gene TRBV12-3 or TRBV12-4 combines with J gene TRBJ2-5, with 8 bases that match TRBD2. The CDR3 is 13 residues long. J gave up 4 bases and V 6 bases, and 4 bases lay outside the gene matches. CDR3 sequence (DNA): TGTGCCAGCAGGCGGGGGGCGGGAGAGACCCAGTACTTC. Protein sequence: CASRRGAGETQYF.

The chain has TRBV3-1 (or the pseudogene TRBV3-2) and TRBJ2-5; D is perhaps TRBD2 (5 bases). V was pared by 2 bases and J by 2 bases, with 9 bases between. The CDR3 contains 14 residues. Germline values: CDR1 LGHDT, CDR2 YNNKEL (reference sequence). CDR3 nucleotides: TGTGCCAGCAGCCAATTTGGAGGTCAAGAGACCCAGTACTTC. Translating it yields CASSQFGGQETQYF.

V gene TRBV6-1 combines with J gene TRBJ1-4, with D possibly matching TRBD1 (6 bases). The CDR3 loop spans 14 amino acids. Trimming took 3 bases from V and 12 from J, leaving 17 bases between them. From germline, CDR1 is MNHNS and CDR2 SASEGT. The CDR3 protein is CASSDRGDWSELFF. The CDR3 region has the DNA TGTGCCAGCAGTGACAGGGGTGACTGGAGCGAACTGTTTTTT.

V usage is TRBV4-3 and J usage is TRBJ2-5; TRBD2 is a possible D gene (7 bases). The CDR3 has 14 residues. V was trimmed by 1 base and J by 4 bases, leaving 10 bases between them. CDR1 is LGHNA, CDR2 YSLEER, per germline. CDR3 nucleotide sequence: TGCGCCAGCAGCCAAGGGCGGGGGCGAGAGACCCAGTACTTC. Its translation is CASSQGRGRETQYF.

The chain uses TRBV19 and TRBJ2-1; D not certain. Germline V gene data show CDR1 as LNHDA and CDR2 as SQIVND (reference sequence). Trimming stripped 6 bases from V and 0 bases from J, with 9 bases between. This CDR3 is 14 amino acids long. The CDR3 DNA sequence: TGTGCCAGTAGGAAACAGAGCTCCTACAATGAGCAGTTCTTC. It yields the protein CASRKQSSYNEQFF.

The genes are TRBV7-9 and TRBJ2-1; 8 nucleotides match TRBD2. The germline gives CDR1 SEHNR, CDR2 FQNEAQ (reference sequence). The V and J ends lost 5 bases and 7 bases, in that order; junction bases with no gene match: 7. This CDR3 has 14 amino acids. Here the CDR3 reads CASSISGARNEQFF. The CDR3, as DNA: TGTGCCAGCAGCATTAGCGGGGCGAGGAATGAGCAGTTCTTC.

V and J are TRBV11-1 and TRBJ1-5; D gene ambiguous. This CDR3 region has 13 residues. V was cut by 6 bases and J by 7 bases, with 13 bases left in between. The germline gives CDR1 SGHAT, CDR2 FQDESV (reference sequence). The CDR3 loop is CASSRTQNQPQHF. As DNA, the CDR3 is TGTGCCAGCAGTCGAACACAGAACCAGCCCCAGCATTTT.

CDR3 protein: CASSPGQGRVPETQYF. The DNA of the CDR3 is TGTGCCAGCAGCCCGGGACAGGGAAGGGTCCCAGAGACCCAGTACTTC. The chain has TRBV5-4 and TRBJ2-5; 9 nucleotides agree with TRBD1. This CDR3 region has 16 residues. V shed 4 bases, J shed 4 bases, and the junction held 11 bases outside the gene matches. Per the germline V gene, CDR1 is SGHNT and CDR2 is YYREEE (reference sequence). The variable domain in full, with the rest retrieved from reference TRBV5-4 and TRBJ2-5, is ETGVTQSPTHLIKTRGQQVTLRCSSQSGHNTVSWYQQALGQGPQFIFQYYREEENGRGNFPPRFSGLQFPNYSSELNVNALELDDSALYLCASSPGQGRVPETQYFGPGTRLLVL.

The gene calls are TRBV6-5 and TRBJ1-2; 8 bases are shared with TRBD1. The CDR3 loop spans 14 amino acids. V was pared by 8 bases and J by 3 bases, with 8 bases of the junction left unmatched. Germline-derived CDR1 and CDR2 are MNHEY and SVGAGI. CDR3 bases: TGTGCCAGCGGCCTGTCGGACAGGGACTATGGCTACACCTTC. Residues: CASGLSDRDYGYTF.

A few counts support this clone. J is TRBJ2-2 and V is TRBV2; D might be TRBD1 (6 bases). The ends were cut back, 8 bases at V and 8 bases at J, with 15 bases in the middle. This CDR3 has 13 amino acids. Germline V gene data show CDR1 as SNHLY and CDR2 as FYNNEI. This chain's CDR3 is CASGRTETGELFF. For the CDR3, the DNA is TGTGCCAGCGGCCGGACAGAAACGGGGGAGCTGTTTTTT.

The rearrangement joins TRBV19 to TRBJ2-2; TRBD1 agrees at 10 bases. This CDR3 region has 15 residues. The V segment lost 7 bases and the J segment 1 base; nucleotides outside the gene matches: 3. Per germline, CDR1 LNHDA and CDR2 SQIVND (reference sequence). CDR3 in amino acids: CASMRDRGNTGELFF. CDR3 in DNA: TGTGCCAGTATGAGGGACAGGGGGAACACCGGGGAGCTGTTTTTT.

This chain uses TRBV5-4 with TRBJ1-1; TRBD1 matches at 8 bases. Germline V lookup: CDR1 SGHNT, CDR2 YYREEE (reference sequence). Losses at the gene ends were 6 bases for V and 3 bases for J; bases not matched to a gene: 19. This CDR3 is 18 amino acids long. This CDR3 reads CASTSLEGTGTGYTEAFF. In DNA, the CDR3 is TGTGCCAGCACCTCCCTCGAAGGGACAGGAACAGGTTACACTGAAGCTTTCTTT.

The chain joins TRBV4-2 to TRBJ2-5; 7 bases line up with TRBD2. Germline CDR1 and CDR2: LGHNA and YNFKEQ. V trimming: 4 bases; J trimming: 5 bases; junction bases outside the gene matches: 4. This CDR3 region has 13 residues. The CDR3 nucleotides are TGTGCCAGCAGCCGGGCGGGAGAGGAGACCCAGTACTTC. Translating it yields CASSRAGEETQYF.

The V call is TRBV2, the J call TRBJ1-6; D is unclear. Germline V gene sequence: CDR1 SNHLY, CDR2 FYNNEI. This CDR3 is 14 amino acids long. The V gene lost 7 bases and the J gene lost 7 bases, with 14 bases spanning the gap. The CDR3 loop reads CASNAGAGNSPLHF. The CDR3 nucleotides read TGTGCCAGCAACGCGGGCGCGGGGAATTCACCCCTCCACTTT.

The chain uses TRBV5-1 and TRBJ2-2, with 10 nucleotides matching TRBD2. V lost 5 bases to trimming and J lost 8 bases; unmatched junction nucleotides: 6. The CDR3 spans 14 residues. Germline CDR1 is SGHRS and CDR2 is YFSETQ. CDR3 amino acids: CASRRTSGAGELFF. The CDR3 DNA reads TGCGCCAGCAGACGGACTAGCGGAGCTGGGGAGCTGTTTTTT.

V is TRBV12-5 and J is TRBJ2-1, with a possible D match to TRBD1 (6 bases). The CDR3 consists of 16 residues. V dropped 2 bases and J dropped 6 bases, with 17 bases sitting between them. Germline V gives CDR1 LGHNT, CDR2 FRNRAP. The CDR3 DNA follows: TGTGCTAGTGGTTTGAAGGTGGGGGCCCTCGGCAATGAGCAGTTCTTC. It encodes CASGLKVGALGNEQFF.

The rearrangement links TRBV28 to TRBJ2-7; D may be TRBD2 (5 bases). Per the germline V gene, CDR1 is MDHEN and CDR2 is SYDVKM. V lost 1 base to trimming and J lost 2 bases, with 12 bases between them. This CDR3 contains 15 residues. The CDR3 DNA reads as TGTGCCAGCAGTTTATCTAGCATAGGGACCTACGAGCAGTACTTC. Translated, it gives CASSLSSIGTYEQYF.

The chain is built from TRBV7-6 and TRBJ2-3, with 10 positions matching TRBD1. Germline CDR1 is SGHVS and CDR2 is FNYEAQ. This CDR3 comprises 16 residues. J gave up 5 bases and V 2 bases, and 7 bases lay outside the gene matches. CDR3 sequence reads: CASSLSRDRGIDTQYF. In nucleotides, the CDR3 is TGTGCCAGCAGCTTATCCCGGGACAGGGGAATAGATACGCAGTATTTT.

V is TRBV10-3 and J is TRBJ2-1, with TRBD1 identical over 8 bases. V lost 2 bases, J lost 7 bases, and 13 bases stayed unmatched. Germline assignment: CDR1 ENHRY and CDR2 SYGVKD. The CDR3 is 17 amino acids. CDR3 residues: CAISERVADRAFNEQFF. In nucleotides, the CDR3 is TGTGCCATCAGTGAGAGGGTAGCGGACAGGGCGTTTAATGAGCAGTTCTTC.

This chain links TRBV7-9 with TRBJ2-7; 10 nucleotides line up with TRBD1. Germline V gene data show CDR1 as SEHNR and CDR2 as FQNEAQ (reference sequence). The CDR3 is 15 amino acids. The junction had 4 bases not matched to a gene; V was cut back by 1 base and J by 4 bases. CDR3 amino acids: CASSLGGGQGYEQYF. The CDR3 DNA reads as TGTGCCAGCAGCTTAGGCGGGGGACAGGGGTACGAGCAGTACTTC.

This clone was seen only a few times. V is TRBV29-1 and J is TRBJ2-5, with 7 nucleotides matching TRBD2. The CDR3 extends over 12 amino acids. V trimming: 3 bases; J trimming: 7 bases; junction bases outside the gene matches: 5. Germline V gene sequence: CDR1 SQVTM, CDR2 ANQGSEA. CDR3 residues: CSVETPGGTQYF. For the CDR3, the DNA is TGCAGCGTTGAGACACCGGGAGGGACCCAGTACTTC.